What follows are 20 T cell receptor beta chains derived from one specimen sequenced in a study of shared clonotypes between healthy human individuals. Sequencing used immunoSEQ multiplex PCR; TCRdb keeps in-frame clones, though not all of them. The sample records some 2.4 million clones, 93% being singletons. Sequencing used naive CD4+ T cells from PBMCs. Subset meaning: CD45RA+ positively selected. The receptors originated from a man aged 18-30 years in good health. Some clones in this sample may be carry-over from other donors' samples.

The V call is TRBV28, the J call TRBJ2-7; 14 bases agree with TRBD2. CDR1 and CDR2 from the germline V gene are MDHEN and SYDVKM. V gave up 3 bases and J gave up 4 bases; unmatched junction bases: 17. The CDR3 is made up of 20 amino acids. The CDR3 region has the DNA TGTGCCAGCAGTTTCATTCGGGGGACTAGCGGGGGCTCCGCGTTGTACGAGCAGTACTTC. It specifies CASSFIRGTSGGSALYEQYF.

The chain employs TRBV11-2 and TRBJ1-2; possibly TRBD1 for D (6 bases). The ends were cut back, 5 bases at V and 4 bases at J, with 14 bases in the middle. Germline V gene lookup returns CDR1 SGHAT and CDR2 FQNNGV. There are 14 residues in the CDR3. The CDR3 is CASSRSRGSYGYTF. In DNA form, the CDR3 reads TGTGCCAGCAGCCGGTCCAGGGGTAGCTATGGCTACACCTTC.

The rearrangement joins TRBV5-6 to TRBJ2-7; the D gene is possibly TRBD2 (6 bases). The CDR3 loop spans 16 amino acids. The germline V and J ends were trimmed by 1 base and 0 bases, with 14 bases remaining between them. The germline V gene encodes CDR1 SGHDT and CDR2 YYEEEE. The CDR3 DNA reads TGTGCCAGCAGCTTGCGGAGGGTACAGGTCTCCTACGAGCAGTACTTC. Its protein is CASSLRRVQVSYEQYF. Supplemented by reference TRBV5-6 and TRBJ2-7, the full variable domain reads DAGVTQSPTHLIKTRGQQVTLRCSPKSGHDTVSWYQQALGQGPQFIFQYYEEEERQRGNFPDRFSGHQFPNYSSELNVNALLLGDSALYLCASSLRRVQVSYEQYFGPGTRLTVT.

This rearrangement joins TRBV6-5 to TRBJ2-5; either TRBD1 or TRBD2 may fit D (5 bases each). V was cut by 6 bases and J by 5 bases, with 13 bases left in between. The CDR3 consists of 13 residues. CDR1 and CDR2 (germline): MNHEY, SVGAGI. Here the CDR3 DNA reads TGTGCCAGCAGCACCCCGGGGCGGGAGACCCAGTACTTC. This translates into CASSTPGRETQYF.

This clone has just one count. The V gene is TRBV5-8, the J gene TRBJ2-5; TRBD2 might be the D (6 bases). Germline V gene lookup returns CDR1 SGHTS and CDR2 YDEGEE. Between the trimmed V and J ends, which lost 0 bases and 7 bases, there was a span of 13 bases. This CDR3 has 14 residues. CDR3 in DNA: TGTGCCAGCAGCTTGGTTGCGGGGAACGTGACCCAGTACTTC. Its protein is CASSLVAGNVTQYF.

To note about this clone: In the same sample, other DNA sequences code for this CDR3. The chain couples TRBV4-2 to TRBJ2-2; maybe TRBD2 (6 bases). CDR3 length: 16 amino acids. Trimming cost V 1 base and J 4 bases, with 13 bases left between them. The germline V gene has CDR1 LGHNA and CDR2 YNFKEQ. In DNA, the CDR3 is TGTGCCAGCAGCCAAGCCGGGACTGGCGGCACCGGGGAGCTGTTTTTT. Translation: CASSQAGTGGTGELFF.

V is TRBV11-2 and J is TRBJ2-1, with D hard to call. V was shortened by 3 bases and J by 4 bases, with 10 bases between the two germline ends. In germline, CDR1 is SGHAT, CDR2 FQNNGV. This CDR3 is built from 14 residues. CDR3 bases: TGTGCCAGCAGCTTCGGCCCTAGATACAATGAGCAGTTCTTC. Translated, it gives CASSFGPRYNEQFF.

The V gene is TRBV4-3, the J gene TRBJ2-2; 10 bases match TRBD1. Germline V gives CDR1 LGHNA, CDR2 YSLEER. V gave up 8 bases and J gave up 4 bases; unmatched junction bases: 4. The CDR3 has 14 residues. In DNA form, the CDR3 reads TGCGCCAGCGGACAGGGGGTCCGCACCGGGGAGCTGTTTTTT. Translated, it gives CASGQGVRTGELFF.

J is TRBJ2-7 and V is TRBV7-2, with D perhaps TRBD1 or TRBD2 (5 bases each). CDR3 length: 14 amino acids. V was trimmed by 0 bases and J by 9 bases, leaving 15 bases between them. The germline gives CDR1 SGHTA, CDR2 FQGNSA. CDR3 in DNA: TGTGCCAGCAGCTTAGCGGGGGAACGAGGCCTGCAGTACTTC. Translation gives CASSLAGERGLQYF.

This clone was seen only once. The chain links TRBV28 to TRBJ1-1; possible D gene TRBD1, 6 bases. The germline gives CDR1 MDHEN, CDR2 SYDVKM. The CDR3 is 15 residues long. Trimming removed 5 bases at V and 4 bases at J, with 17 bases between. The chain's CDR3 is CASSINRAGSTEAFF. CDR3 in DNA: TGTGCCAGCAGTATAAACAGGGCGGGGAGCACTGAAGCTTTCTTT.

A note on this clone: Other nucleotide sequences in the sample specify the same CDR3. This rearrangement joins TRBV5-1 to TRBJ1-5; D gene uncertain. The V gene lost 0 bases and the J gene lost 0 bases, with 7 bases spanning the gap. Germline V gene data show CDR1 as SGHRS and CDR2 as YFSETQ. The CDR3 loop spans 15 amino acids. The CDR3 loop is CASSLEGYSNQPQHF. In nucleotides, the CDR3 is TGCGCCAGCAGCTTGGAAGGTTATAGCAATCAGCCCCAGCATTTT.

This clone was recorded a few times. V is TRBV6-5 and J is TRBJ2-7; TRBD2 agrees at 9 bases. Per the germline V gene, CDR1 is MNHEY and CDR2 is SVGAGI. This CDR3 is 14 amino acids long. J lost 6 bases, V lost 6 bases, and 9 bases had no gene match. The CDR3 bases are TGTGCCAGCAGCCCGACTAGCGGTACTCTCGAGCAGTACTTC. Its protein is CASSPTSGTLEQYF.

A single count supports this clone. The chain joins TRBV10-3 to TRBJ2-1, with 10 positions matching TRBD2. The CDR3 runs 17 residues. Germline V gives CDR1 ENHRY, CDR2 SYGVKD. The V and J ends lost 3 bases and 2 bases, in that order; junction bases with no gene match: 7. The CDR3 nucleotides read TGTGCCATCAGTGATTCTAGCGGGAGAGGTCCCTACAATGAGCAGTTCTTC. Protein product: CAISDSSGRGPYNEQFF.

Concerning this clone: Different DNA sequences within this sample yield the same CDR3. The chain is built from TRBV27 and TRBJ1-2, with TRBD1 as a possible D gene (5 bases). The CDR3 loop spans 12 amino acids. Germline lookup yields CDR1 MNHEY and CDR2 SMNVEV (reference sequence). With 8 bases removed from V and 4 bases from J, the gap between germline ends came to 11 bases. For the CDR3, the DNA is TGTGCCAGCTCTCAGGGCGGCTATGGCTACACCTTC. Its protein is CASSQGGYGYTF.

A word on this clone: The identical CDR3 is also encoded by other nucleotide sequences in the sample. This chain connects TRBV28 to TRBJ2-1; TRBD1 agrees at 7 bases. CDR1 is MDHEN, CDR2 SYDVKM, per germline. V shed 2 bases and J 9 bases; nucleotides not matched to a gene: 1. The CDR3 consists of 12 residues. CDR3 nucleotide sequence: TGTGCCAGCAGTTTAGCAGGGGGTGAGCAGTTCTTC. Protein sequence: CASSLAGGEQFF.

Worth noting for this clone: Within the sample, other DNA sequences also encode this same CDR3. This chain links TRBV9 with TRBJ2-2, with D unresolved. The CDR3 is 13 residues long. Trimming took 0 bases from V and 6 from J, leaving 6 bases between them. Germline V gene data show CDR1 as SGDLS and CDR2 as YYNGEE. DNA for the CDR3: TGTGCCAGCAGCGTAGTGGGGTCCGGGGAGCTGTTTTTT. It is translated as CASSVVGSGELFF.

This clone was detected a few times. The V and J genes are TRBV4-1 and TRBJ1-5; D is undetermined. The germline V gene has CDR1 MGHRA and CDR2 YSYEKL. The CDR3 is 16 amino acids. V gave up 0 bases and J gave up 1 base, with 10 bases separating them. This CDR3 reads CASSQDSRTSNQPQHF. CDR3 bases: TGCGCCAGCAGCCAAGACAGCAGAACGAGCAATCAGCCCCAGCATTTT.

This sequence joins TRBV7-7 and TRBJ2-2; D remains unclear. CDR1 is SSHAT and CDR2 is FNYEAQ in the germline V gene (reference sequence). There are 13 residues in the CDR3. With 8 bases removed from V and 1 base from J, the gap between germline ends came to 8 bases. The CDR3 DNA reads as TGTGCCAGCGGAAGAGGGAACACCGGGGAGCTGTTTTTT. Translating gives CASGRGNTGELFF.

The rearrangement uses TRBV23-1 and TRBJ2-7; 7 nucleotides agree with TRBD2. Being an ORF, TRBV23-1 has a function that is uncertain. The CDR3 sequence is 13 residues long. V dropped 7 bases and J dropped 2; count of bases not matched to a gene: 5. CDR3 protein: CASIPGLTYEQYF. The CDR3 DNA sequence: TGCGCCAGCATTCCGGGACTAACCTACGAGCAGTACTTC.

This chain connects TRBV7-9 to TRBJ1-2, with D possibly matching TRBD1 (6 bases). The CDR3 is made up of 11 amino acids. Germline-derived CDR1 and CDR2 are SEHNR and FQNEAQ (reference sequence). Trimming removed 9 bases from V and 5 bases from J, with 10 bases in between. CDR3 sequence reads: CASYQGYGYTF. The CDR3 coding sequence is TGTGCCAGTTACCAGGGGTATGGCTACACCTTC.